This T cell receptor beta chain was captured by sequencing in a study of brain metastases from non-small cell lung cancer. Germline values: CDR1 SGHKS, CDR2 YYEKEE (reference sequence). The V gene end was trimmed by 4 bases and the J gene end by 8 bases; junction bases not matched to a gene: 9. This CDR3 has 15 amino acids. Profiling relied on immunoSEQ multiplex PCR, and the TCRdb table lists in-frame clones only, not all of them. The sample lists roughly 4,000 clones, 70% to 90% occurring once. The TCR sequence derives from a donor aged 40 or over with non-small cell lung cancer. The gene calls are TRBV5-5 and TRBJ1-4; 9 bases fit TRBD1. Sequenced: primary lung tumor tissue. The CDR3 spells CASSDRTGVGEKLFF. CDR3 bases: TGTGCCAGCAGCGACCGGACAGGGGTGGGCGAAAAACTGTTTTTT.